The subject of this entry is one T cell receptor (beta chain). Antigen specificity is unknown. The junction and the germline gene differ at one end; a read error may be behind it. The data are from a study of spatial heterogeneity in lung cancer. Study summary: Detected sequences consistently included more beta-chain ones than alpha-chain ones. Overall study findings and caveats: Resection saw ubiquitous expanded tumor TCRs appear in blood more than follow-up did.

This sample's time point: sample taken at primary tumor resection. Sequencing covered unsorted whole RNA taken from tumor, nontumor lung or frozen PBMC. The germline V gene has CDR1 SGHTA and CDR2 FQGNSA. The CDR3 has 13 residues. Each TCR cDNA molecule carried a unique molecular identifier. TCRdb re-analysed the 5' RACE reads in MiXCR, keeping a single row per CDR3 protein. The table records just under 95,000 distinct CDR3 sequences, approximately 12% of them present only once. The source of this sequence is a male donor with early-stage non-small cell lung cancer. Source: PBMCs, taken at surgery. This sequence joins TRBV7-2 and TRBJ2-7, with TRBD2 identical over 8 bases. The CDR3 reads CASSVAGLVEQYF. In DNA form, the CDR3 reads TGTGCCAGCAGCGTAGCGGGACTGGTCGAGCAGTACTTC. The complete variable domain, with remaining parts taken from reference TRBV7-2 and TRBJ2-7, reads GAGVSQSPSNKVTEKGKDVELRCDPISGHTALYWYRQSLGQGLEFLIYFQGNSAPDKSGLPSDRFSAERTGGSVSTLTIQRTQQEDSAVYLCASSVAGLVEQYFGPGTRLTVT.